This entry features one T cell receptor beta chain sequence. The antigen remains unidentified. These data belong to a study of cytomegalovirus exposure and HLA in healthy donors. Study-wide background: Within the Caucasian-associated ancestry cluster were roughly 81% of the approximately 400 genotyped donors. Study results and caveats: By HLA locus, TCR association rates varied in a later analysis, with DRB1 showing the most and HLA-C the fewest.

Primers included in the PCR were 60 Vbeta and 13 Jbeta primers. Repertoires were generated with immunoSEQ multiplex PCR, while TCRdb's copy carries only in-frame clones and drops some. This repertoire shows over 200,000 clones, roughly 87% found once; its top ten account for around 5%. Sequencing input: PBMCs. The TCR originated in a woman in her thirties or forties in good health and CMV-seropositive.

The CDR3 sequence is CASSPNGGIRVGYTF. CDR3 nucleotides: TGTGCCAGCAGTCCTAACGGGGGGATAAGAGTTGGCTACACCTTC. The chain employs TRBV6-5 and TRBJ1-2; TRBD1 is a possible D gene (5 bases). CDR1 and CDR2 from the germline V gene are MNHEY and SVGAGI. The CDR3 loop spans 15 amino acids. Between the trimmed V and J ends, which lost 5 bases and 7 bases, there was a span of 20 bases.